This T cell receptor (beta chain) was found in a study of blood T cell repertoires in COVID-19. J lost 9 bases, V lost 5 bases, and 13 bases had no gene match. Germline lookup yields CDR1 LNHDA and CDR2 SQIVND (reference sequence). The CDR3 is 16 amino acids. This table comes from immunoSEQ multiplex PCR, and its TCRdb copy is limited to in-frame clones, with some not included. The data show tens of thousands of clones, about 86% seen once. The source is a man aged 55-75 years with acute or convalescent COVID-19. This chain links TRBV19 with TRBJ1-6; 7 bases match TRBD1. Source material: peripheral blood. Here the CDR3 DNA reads TGTGCCAGTAGTTCTCAACTCCGGGACAGAACTTCACCCCTCCACTTT. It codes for CASSSQLRDRTSPLHF.